This T cell receptor (beta chain) was found in a study of vaccination and CD4 T cells after COVID-19. As for the study in general: After vaccination, three convalescent patients were sampled at day 14 and at days 161 to 241. General study points: The median count of SARS-CoV-2-reactive clonotypes rose from roughly 21 to 40, not significantly. Among reactive clones from convalescent patients, a median around 90% appeared only post-vaccination.

At the Johns Hopkins FTIC core, DNA taken from cultured CD4+ T cells was sequenced by way of the Oncomine TCR Beta short-read assay. Extraction of genomic DNA was performed on cultured CD4+ T cells. TCRdb reprocessed the PCR reads via MiXCR and lists one record per CDR3 protein. The sample has under 30,000 distinct CDR3 sequences, roughly 38% seen once. Time point in this sample: late sampling 161 to 241 days after vaccination in a few convalescent patients. Sample treatment: approximately nine-day PBMC culture with coronavirus spike peptide pools or control peptides (ViraFEST assay). Germline assignment: CDR1 SGHDT and CDR2 YYEEEE. The length of the CDR3 is 15 residues. In the case of this clonotype: The antigen is not known. One junction end disagrees with the germline gene, perhaps due to a read error.

The TCR originated in a human donor who had recovered from COVID-19. This material consisted of CD4+ T cells from blood, cultured in vitro, taken about 7 months after SARS-CoV-2 vaccination. The V gene is TRBV5-6, the J gene TRBJ2-7; TRBD1 might be the D (6 bases). The CDR3 sequence: CASSFSNLTGPRPHF. CDR3 coding DNA: TGTGCCAGCAGCTTTTCGAACCTTACAGGGCCACGTCCCCACTTC.